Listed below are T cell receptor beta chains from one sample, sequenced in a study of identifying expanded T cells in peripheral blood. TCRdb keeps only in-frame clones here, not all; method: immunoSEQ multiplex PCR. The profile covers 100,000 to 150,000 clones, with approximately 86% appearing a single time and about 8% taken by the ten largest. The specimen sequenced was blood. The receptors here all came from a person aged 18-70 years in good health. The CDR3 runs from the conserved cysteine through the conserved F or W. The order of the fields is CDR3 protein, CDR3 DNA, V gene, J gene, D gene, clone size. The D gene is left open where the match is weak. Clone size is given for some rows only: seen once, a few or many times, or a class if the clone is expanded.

CASSFSQLNTEAFF	TGTGCCAGCAGCTTTAGTCAGCTGAACACTGAAGCTTTCTTT	TRBV7-2	TRBJ1-1	NA	NA
CSVSGTTNSYNEQFF	TGCAGCGTTTCCGGGACTACCAACTCCTACAATGAGCAGTTCTTC	TRBV29-1	TRBJ2-1	TRBD2	NA
CAISEGQGEKLFF	TGTGCCATCAGTGAGGGACAGGGGGAAAAACTGTTTTTT	TRBV10-3	TRBJ1-4	TRBD1	NA
CASSEGLAGGTTYEQYF	TGTGCCAGCAGCGAGGGACTAGCGGGGGGTACCACCTACGAGCAGTACTTC	TRBV9	TRBJ2-7	TRBD2	once
CASSTLAPRTPGEQFF	TGCGCCAGCAGCACCCTCGCGCCGCGGACCCCGGGTGAGCAGTTCTTC	TRBV5-1	TRBJ2-1	NA	NA
CASSLGGRGYLSGANVLTF	TGCGCCAGCAGCTTGGGGGGCAGGGGCTACCTCTCTGGGGCCAACGTCCTGACTTTC	TRBV5-1	TRBJ2-6	NA	NA
CASSPRARVADTQYF	TGTGCCAGCTCACCAAGGGCCAGGGTAGCAGATACGCAGTATTTT	TRBV18	TRBJ2-3	NA	once
CASSTSLRTAPTQYF	TGTGCCAGTAGTACTAGCCTTCGAACCGCTCCAACGCAGTATTTT	TRBV19	TRBJ2-3	NA	once
CASSLSGRTQDTQYF	TGTGCCAGCAGTTTATCCGGCCGTACCCAGGATACGCAGTATTTT	TRBV27	TRBJ2-3	NA	NA
CASSPGGHYGYTF	TGTGCCAGCAGTCCAGGGGGTCACTATGGCTACACCTTC	TRBV7-9	TRBJ1-2	TRBD1	NA
CASSSAGSGRNEQFF	TGTGCCAGCAGTTCAGCGGGTAGCGGGAGAAATGAGCAGTTCTTC	TRBV28	TRBJ2-1	TRBD2	once
CASSVATGFSYEQYF	TGTGCCAGCAGCGTAGCTACGGGGTTCTCCTACGAGCAGTACTTC	TRBV9	TRBJ2-7	NA	NA